Below, one T cell receptor beta chain is given with its context. Its specificity is not known. Unique molecular identifiers were present in the TCR beta cDNA libraries. Yield was 450,000 to 650,000 cDNA molecules from around 1 to 9.1 million T cells. TCRdb ran MiXCR on the PCR reads and lists one entry per CDR3 protein. The sample consists of hundreds of thousands of distinct CDR3 sequences, about 60% of them appearing once. Looked up from germline, CDR1 is MNHEY and CDR2 is SVGEGT. The CDR3 length is 16 residues. V shed 2 bases and J shed 0 bases, with 14 bases lying between them. The data stem from a study of post-analysis software for immune sequencing data. Across the study: In terms of disease course, relapsing-remitting, secondary progressive and progressive-relapsing multiple sclerosis were included. Study observations and caveats: Relative to controls, patients had a few TRBV segments at higher frequency, with TRBV5-6, TRBV5-1 and TRBV20-1 among these. Relative to controls, patients with multiple sclerosis showed significantly lower normalized Chao1 diversity. When the samples were clustered directly with F measure, those that had been prepared in the same batch showed strong co-clustering.

Sequenced material: blood. The sequence came from a girl aged 2-10 years with multiple sclerosis. The chain has TRBV6-2 or TRBV6-3 and TRBJ2-7, with D possibly being TRBD2 (6 bases). The CDR3: CASSYAGTGTSYEQYF. DNA of the CDR3: TGTGCCAGCAGTTACGCGGGAACCGGGACCTCCTACGAGCAGTACTTC.